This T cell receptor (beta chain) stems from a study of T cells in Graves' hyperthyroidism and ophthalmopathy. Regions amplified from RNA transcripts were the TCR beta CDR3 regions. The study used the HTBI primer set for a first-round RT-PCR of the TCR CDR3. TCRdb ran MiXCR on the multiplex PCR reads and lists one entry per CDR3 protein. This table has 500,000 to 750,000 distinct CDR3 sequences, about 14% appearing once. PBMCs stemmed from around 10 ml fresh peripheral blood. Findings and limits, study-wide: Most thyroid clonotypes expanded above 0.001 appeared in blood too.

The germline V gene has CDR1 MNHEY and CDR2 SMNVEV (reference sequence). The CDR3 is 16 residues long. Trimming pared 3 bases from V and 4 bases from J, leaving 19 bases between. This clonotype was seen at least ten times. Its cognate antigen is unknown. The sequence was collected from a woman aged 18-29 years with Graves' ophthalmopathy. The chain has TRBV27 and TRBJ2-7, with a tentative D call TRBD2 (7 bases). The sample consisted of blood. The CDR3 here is CASSFTRTGGAYEQYF. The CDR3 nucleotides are TGTGCCAGCAGTTTCACTAGAACTGGGGGGGCATACGAGCAGTACTTC.